This TCR beta chain derives from a study of identical twins. TCRdb re-derived calls from the 5' RACE reads in MiXCR, one entry per CDR3 protein. The table has approximately 680,000 distinct CDR3 sequences, about 7.6% seen once. CDR3 length: 17 amino acids. Trimming removed 4 bases from V and 0 bases from J, with 17 bases in between. The data also belong to a second study, concerning yellow fever vaccine responses in identical twins.

The sequencing input was PBMCs. This chain uses TRBV12-3 or TRBV12-4 with TRBJ2-3; TRBD2 is a possible D gene (5 bases). The receptor comes from a woman between 18 and 29 years old in good health. The DNA of the CDR3 is TGTGCCAGCAGTTCAAAGGACTGGTACCGTAGCACAGATACGCAGTATTTT. It codes for CASSSKDWYRSTDTQYF.